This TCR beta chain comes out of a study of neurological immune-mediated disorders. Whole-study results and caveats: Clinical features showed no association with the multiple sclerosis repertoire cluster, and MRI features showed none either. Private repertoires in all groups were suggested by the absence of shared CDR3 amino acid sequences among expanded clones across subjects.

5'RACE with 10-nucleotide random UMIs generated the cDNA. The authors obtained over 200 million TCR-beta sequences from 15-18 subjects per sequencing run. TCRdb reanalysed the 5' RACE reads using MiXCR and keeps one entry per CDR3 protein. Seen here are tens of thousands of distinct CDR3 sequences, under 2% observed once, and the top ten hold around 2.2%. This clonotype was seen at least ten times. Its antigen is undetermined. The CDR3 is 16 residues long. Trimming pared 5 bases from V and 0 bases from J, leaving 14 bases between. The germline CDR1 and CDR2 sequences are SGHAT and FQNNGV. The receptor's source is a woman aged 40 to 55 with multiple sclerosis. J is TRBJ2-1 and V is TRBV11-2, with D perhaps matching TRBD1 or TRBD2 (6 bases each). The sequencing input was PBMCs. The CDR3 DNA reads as TGTGCCAGCAGCCCTCGGGGGCTTCCCTCCTACAATGAGCAGTTCTTC. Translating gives CASSPRGLPSYNEQFF. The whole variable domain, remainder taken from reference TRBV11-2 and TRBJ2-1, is EAGVAQSPRYKIIEKRQSVAFWCNPISGHATLYWYQQILGQGPKLLIQFQNNGVVDDSQLPKDRFSAERLKGVDSTLKIQPAKLEDSAVYLCASSPRGLPSYNEQFFGPGTRLTVL.